Presented here are 8 T cell receptor beta chains from one specimen sequenced in a study of blood T cells in healthy people across ages. A second PCR, run for about 7 to 11 cycles, used a sample-barcoded 5' primer plus a J-beta primer mix. A single record per CDR3 protein comes from TCRdb applying MiXCR to the 5' RACE reads. The table records around 870,000 distinct CDR3 sequences, less than 35% of them present only once. The sample consisted of blood. These receptors were taken from an elderly woman in good health.

This clonotype was observed a few times. The chain links TRBV30 to TRBJ2-5; 9 bases agree with TRBD2. V lost 4 bases and J lost 11; bases outside the gene matches: 11. Per germline, CDR1 GTSNPN and CDR2 SVGIG (reference sequence). The CDR3 runs to 13 residues. This CDR3 is CAWNLRGGNEQYF. CDR3 nucleotide sequence: TGTGCCTGGAATTTGCGGGGGGGCAATGAGCAGTACTTC.

This clonotype has ten or more counts. The chain is built from TRBV24-1 and TRBJ2-1, with TRBD2 identical over 11 bases. CDR3 length: 16 residues. CDR1 KGHDR and CDR2 SFDVKD come from the germline V gene. The V and J ends lost 1 base and 10 bases, in that order; junction bases with no gene match: 8. DNA of the CDR3: TGTGCCACCAGTGATTTCGGTACTAGCGGGGGTGGAGAGCAGTTCTTC. This sequence encodes CATSDFGTSGGGEQFF.

This clonotype was observed a few times. V is TRBV6-5 and J is TRBJ1-5; the match to TRBD1 covers 10 bases. Germline assignment: CDR1 MNHEY and CDR2 SVGAGI. V lost 4 bases and J lost 7; bases outside the gene matches: 7. The CDR3 covers 15 residues. In nucleotides, the CDR3 is TGTGCCAGCAGTTCCTCGGGACAGGGGTACCAGCCCCAGCATTTT. Protein sequence: CASSSSGQGYQPQHF.

CDR3 coding DNA: TGTGCCAGCTCACCTCGGGGGCTCCAAGAGACCCAGTTCTTC. It yields the protein CASSPRGLQETQFF. This chain links TRBV18 with TRBJ2-5; D possibly matches TRBD1 or TRBD2 (6 bases each). The DNA matches TRBJ2-1 better at its end, which makes the J call doubtful. Per the germline V gene, CDR1 is KGHSH and CDR2 is LQKENI. CDR3 size: 14 residues.

This clonotype showed up many times. This chain connects TRBV20-1 to TRBJ2-4, with 10 bases lining up with TRBD1. Germline V gene sequence: CDR1 DFQATT, CDR2 SNEGSKA (reference sequence). Trimming took 2 bases from V and 5 from J; bases not matched to a gene: 6. The CDR3 contains 15 residues. CDR3 in DNA: TGCAGTGCTAGACGACAGGGGGCGCGGGAAAACATTCAGTACTTC. Encoded protein: CSARRQGARENIQYF.

This clonotype was observed many times. The chain joins TRBV7-9 to TRBJ2-5; D perhaps matches TRBD1 (6 bases). Deletions cut 5 bases from V and 1 base from J, with 14 bases between. Germline CDR1 reads SEHNR; CDR2 reads FQNEAQ (reference sequence). The CDR3 loop spans 15 amino acids. The CDR3 reads CASSATGGPQETQYF. The CDR3 DNA is TGTGCCAGCAGCGCGACAGGTGGTCCCCAAGAGACCCAGTACTTC.

In the case of this clonotype: Germline is not matched at one junction end, which may reflect a read error. The rearrangement links TRBV25-1 to TRBJ1-2; tentative D call: TRBD1 (5 bases). The CDR3 has 14 residues. The V gene's germline CDR1 is MGHDK and CDR2 SYGVNS. The DNA of the CDR3 is TGTGCCGGCAGTGAATGGTCTGGGACGGGGGGATCCACCTTC. Translation: CAGSEWSGTGGSTF.

This clonotype was detected many times. This sequence joins TRBV20-1 and TRBJ2-7; D may be TRBD1 (5 bases). The germline V gene encodes CDR1 DFQATT and CDR2 SNEGSKA (reference sequence). The V and J ends lost 1 base and 4 bases respectively, with 11 bases between them. This CDR3 has 13 residues. The CDR3 spells CSARVPGSYEQYF. CDR3 bases: TGCAGTGCTAGAGTTCCAGGGTCTTACGAGCAGTACTTC.